Here is one T cell receptor beta chain with its context. Antigen: not known. TCRdb called the reads again in MiXCR, with one record for every CDR3 protein. The top ten hold around 2.5% of the sample, which has 290,000 or so distinct CDR3 sequences, around 10% seen once. This record comes from a study of T cell repertoires in cytomegalovirus infection. Points from the study as a whole: Dominant in the ex vivo response were TCR beta clonotypes restricted by HLA-C and specific for CMV.

Material: PBMCs. This sequence was found in a human donor in good health (CMV status not recorded). Some clones in this sample may be carry-over from other donors' samples.

The CDR3 spells CASSLEGWGTEAFF. CDR3 DNA: TGTGCCAGCAGTTTGGAGGGGTGGGGAACTGAAGCTTTCTTT. This chain joins TRBV28 and TRBJ1-1; TRBD1 might be the D (5 bases). Per the germline V gene, CDR1 is MDHEN and CDR2 is SYDVKM. The CDR3 extends over 14 amino acids. Trimming took off 3 bases at V and 5 bases at J, with 13 bases between the two ends.